This TCR beta chain comes out of a study of beta chain features in type 1 diabetes (dated by TCRdb to 2016 to 2019). For the study in its entirety: Mean age, gender distribution, total cell number and subset yield were not different between patients and healthy donors. The study compared the TCRB repertoires of sorted circulating CD4+ T cell subsets in recently diagnosed type 1 diabetes patients with those in matched healthy donors. Regulatory and stem cell-like memory subsets were obtained from only 8 patients and roughly eight healthy donors, while naive and central memory subsets were obtained from all 30 or so donors. Across all samples, about 110 million sorted cells were examined, and cell number per subset correlated strongly with RNA yield. Here is what the overall study found, with its caveats: Because cDNA rather than genomic DNA was sequenced, highly expressing activated cells could have been over-represented, although no difference in activation and CD3 levels was found between groups. Only small numbers of individuals were included in the HLA sub-analyses, which left unresolved whether HLA type had any influence on TCRB rearrangement. Shorter templates might be favored by PCR, yet because patient and control samples were amplified and corrected together, any such skew would affect both groups equally. A moderate but significant shortening of TCRB CDR3 length was observed in type 1 diabetes patients in all four CD4+ subsets. The naive, central memory and regulatory TCRB repertoires appeared to resemble one another more closely among patients than among healthy donors. At VDJ recombination sites, type 1 diabetes patients had fewer insertions and more deleted nucleotides, which implies abnormalities in thymic rearrangement.

The entire isolated RNA was reverse transcribed using the High Capacity cDNA Reverse Transcription Kit, and thus expressed TCRB transcripts were sequenced. Naive, central memory and regulatory T cell samples underwent deep immunoSEQ sequencing, averaging approximately 3.5 million total reads per sample. Sorted cells were lysed in RLT buffer, and RNA was extracted using DNase-treated RNeasy Micro or Mini kits according to cell number. Each cell subset was processed on its own to prevent cross-contamination, while patient and healthy donor samples were processed together. TCRB sequences were amplified from cDNA with the immunoSEQ multiplex PCR, producing 87-bp fragments spanning the CDR3 region. Sequencing of the amplicons was performed on the Illumina HiSeq platform. The source study handled its data this way. PCR bias was corrected computationally using synthetic template baselines, and reads within Hamming distance 2 were collapsed, with unmergeable singletons discarded. By aligning reads against IMGT, V, D and J genes, CDR3 length, and insertions or deletions at six rearrangement sites were assigned. Within each subset, clonotype counts were normalized to sorted cell number, after which true diversity and Gini coefficients were computed with the tcR R package. The overlap coefficient, calculated on TCRB nucleotide sequences, was used to quantify repertoire sharing. TCRdb stores this immuneACCESS table with in-frame sequences only. Part of the clones is absent; in the studies checked, under half of the shortfall reflects unresolved V genes, and no reason is known for the rest. V and J calls and clone size follow that table, whereas D and trimming were derived from the DNA. The sample includes 250,000 to 350,000 clones, with around 15% observed a single time. Of the sample, about 6.6% falls within the top ten clones.

Each donor gave one peripheral blood draw, averaging about 100 mL, which was collected into heparinised tubes. Naive, central memory, regulatory and stem cell-like memory CD4+ T cells were sorted on a BD FACSAria II using a panel including CD45RO, CCR7, CD25, CD127, CD95 and CD27. A purity above 95% was achieved for all sorted populations. PBMCs were isolated right away by Lymphoprep density gradient centrifugation and were stained directly, without culture. So that batch effects would be minimized, each experiment stained and sorted samples in pairs, pairing one healthy donor with one patient. This clone was found a few times. Its antigen is not yet known. Base qualities are not at hand, and no much larger clone is one base apart. V trim: 5 bases; J trim: 5 bases; unmatched bases: 7. According to the germline V gene, CDR1 reads SGHVS and CDR2 reads FNYEAQ. The CDR3, cysteine through phenylalanine, is 14 amino acids long. Only the CDR3 DNA stays, 42 bases, in frame from base 1.

Input material: central memory CD4+ T cells from blood. The chain employs TRBV7-6 and TRBJ2-5, and TRBD2 aligns with 8 junction nucleotides. The receptor comes from a young man in good health. The CDR3 protein: CASSKLAAKETQYF. DNA sequence: TGTGCCAGCAGCAAACTAGCGGCGAAGGAGACCCAGTACTTC.